A single sample is the source of the 2 T cell receptor beta chains below, sequenced in a study of OX40 agonist ivuxolimab in advanced cancers. Library preparation employed the immunoSEQ multiplex PCR assay. Entries here come from immuneACCESS through TCRdb and include only in-frame sequences with V and J called. Some clones fail to appear in such tables; in the studies checked, an unresolved V gene covers under half of the shortfall, and the cause of the remainder is unknown. In this sample the table shows tens of thousands of clones, about 85% of which occur a single time. The top ten clonotypes cover 17% of the sample. The sequences come from CD4+ or CD8+ T cells sorted from blood, collected in a trial of the OX40 agonist ivuxolimab. Receptors were obtained from an adult with an advanced solid tumor such as melanoma, head and neck, liver or kidney cancer.

The CDR3 nucleotides read TGTGCCAGCAGCCAGGGACTAGCGGGAGTAACAGATACGCAGTATTTT. Protein sequence: CASSQGLAGVTDTQYF. This chain joins TRBV5-8 and TRBJ2-3, with 14 positions matching TRBD2. Trimming removed 4 bases from V and 3 bases from J; junction bases left unmatched: 4. Germline V lookup: CDR1 SGHTS, CDR2 YDEGEE. CDR3 length equals 16 residues.

CDR3 DNA sequence: TGCGCCAGCAGCTTGGTCCCAGGGCAGGGTGGCTACACCTTC. Translated: CASSLVPGQGGYTF. The chain links TRBV5-1 to TRBJ1-2; TRBD1 is a possible D gene (5 bases). In germline, CDR1 is SGHRS, CDR2 YFSETQ. V was trimmed by 0 bases and J by 7 bases, leaving 13 bases between them. The length of the CDR3 is 14 residues. Complete variable domain (other parts from reference TRBV5-1 and TRBJ1-2): KAGVTQTPRYLIKTRGQQVTLSCSPISGHRSVSWYQQTPGQGLQFLFEYFSETQRNKGNFPGRFSGRQFSNSRSEMNVSTLELGDSALYLCASSLVPGQGGYTFGSGTRLTVV.